Here is one T cell receptor (beta chain) with its context. The assay was immunoSEQ multiplex PCR, and TCRdb's table has in-frame clones only and misses some. Found here are roughly 1,500,000 clones, 95% to 99% of them singletons; the top ten hold 0.4% to 0.55%. This entry belongs to a study of shared clonotypes between healthy human individuals. All donors were healthy HIV-negative adults lacking recent acute infections or vaccinations. The material sequenced was naive CD4+ T cells sorted from blood. Subset: CD45RA+ positively selected. The clonotype was recovered from a man aged 25 to 40 in good health.

CDR3 protein: CSVGLPPAGEQFF. Written as DNA, the CDR3 is TGCAGCGTTGGGTTGCCACCGGCGGGTGAGCAGTTCTTC. V usage is TRBV29-1 and J usage is TRBJ2-1, with D possibly being TRBD2 (5 bases). The V and J ends lost 4 bases and 9 bases respectively, with 16 bases between them. The CDR3 totals 13 residues. The germline V gene has CDR1 SQVTM and CDR2 ANQGSEA.